These 27 T cell receptor beta chains were sequenced from one sample in a study of cytomegalovirus exposure and HLA in healthy donors. Primers: 60 Vbeta forward and 13 Jbeta reverse. The data were produced by immunoSEQ multiplex PCR, yet TCRdb's version contains in-frame clones alone and is incomplete. The sample lists approximately 240,000 clones, about 80% seen once, with about 0.58% in the top ten. Sequenced input: PBMCs. These receptors were obtained from a woman between 40 and 50 years old in good health and CMV-seronegative.

This chain connects TRBV5-4 to TRBJ2-1, with 11 bases fitting TRBD2. The V and J ends lost 4 bases and 14 bases, in that order; junction bases with no gene match: 17. Germline CDR1 and CDR2: SGHNT and YYREEE (reference sequence). CDR3 length: 16 residues. The CDR3 region has the DNA TGTGCCAGCAGCCAGGAGGGCCTAGCGGGAGGATCCCGGGAGTTCTTC. Translating it yields CASSQEGLAGGSREFF.

The chain joins TRBV7-8 to TRBJ2-3, with D unclear. The germline CDR1 and CDR2 sequences are SGHVS and FQNEAQ. V lost 5 bases and J 2 bases, leaving 5 bases between the germline ends. The CDR3 sequence is 12 residues long. Here the CDR3 reads CASSLYTDTQYF. Here the CDR3 DNA reads TGTGCCAGCAGCCTCTACACAGATACGCAGTATTTT.

The chain has TRBV6-5 and TRBJ1-5; D is uncertain. Trimming pared 2 bases from V and 5 bases from J, leaving 10 bases between. CDR1 is MNHEY and CDR2 is SVGAGI in the germline V gene. This CDR3 is 14 amino acids long. The CDR3 protein is CASSYRQTDQPQHF. Here the CDR3 DNA reads TGTGCCAGCAGTTACCGACAAACAGATCAGCCCCAGCATTTT.

The genes are TRBV5-1 and TRBJ2-7; D gene ambiguous. The V gene's germline CDR1 is SGHRS and CDR2 YFSETQ. The CDR3 contains 11 residues. Between the trimmed V and J ends, which lost 3 bases and 7 bases, there was a span of 8 bases. The CDR3 DNA reads as TGCGCCAGCAGCTCCACTGTGGAGCAGTACTTC. Translated: CASSSTVEQYF.

This clone has only one observation. The CDR3 loop reads CASSLGSRSPSGNTIYF. The CDR3 DNA is TGCGCCAGCAGCTTGGGCTCCAGGTCTCCCTCTGGAAACACCATATATTTT. The chain recombines TRBV5-1 with TRBJ1-3; no firm D call. Per the germline V gene, CDR1 is SGHRS and CDR2 is YFSETQ. V lost 0 bases to trimming and J lost 0 bases, with 13 bases between them. The CDR3 is 17 residues long.

The chain uses TRBV5-6 and TRBJ1-1, with D tentatively TRBD1 (6 bases). This CDR3 is 16 amino acids long. Germline V gene lookup returns CDR1 SGHDT and CDR2 YYEEEE. V gave up 1 base and J gave up 7 bases, with 20 bases separating them. CDR3 protein: CASSLWTEDEHGEAFF. As DNA, the CDR3 is TGTGCCAGCAGCTTGTGGACAGAGGATGAACACGGTGAAGCTTTCTTT.

The CDR3 bases are TGTGCCAGCAGCATCCAACAGGGGGATCTCTCCTACGAGCAGTACTTC. Translation: CASSIQQGDLSYEQYF. The rearrangement uses TRBV7-6 and TRBJ2-7, with 8 bases matching TRBD1. The CDR3 spans 16 residues. CDR1 SGHVS and CDR2 FNYEAQ come from the germline V gene. Unmatched junction bases numbered 9, after V lost 5 bases and J lost 0 bases. The complete variable domain, with remaining parts taken from reference TRBV7-6 and TRBJ2-7, reads GAGVSQSPRYKVTKRGQDVALRCDPISGHVSLYWYRQALGQGPEFLTYFNYEAQQDKSGLPNDRFSAERPEGSISTLTIQRTEQRDSAMYRCASSIQQGDLSYEQYFGPGTRLTVT.

The genes are TRBV5-5 and TRBJ2-5; no clear D. Trimming removed 7 bases from V and 5 bases from J, with 9 bases in between. Per germline, CDR1 SGHKS and CDR2 YYEKEE (reference sequence). The CDR3 runs 11 residues. DNA for the CDR3: TGTGCCAGCCACTGGTCCGAGACCCAGTACTTC. It is translated as CASHWSETQYF.

A note on this clone: One end of the junction is discordant with germline, which a read error may explain. This chain connects TRBV9 to TRBJ2-7, with 8 positions matching TRBD1. The CDR3 sequence is 11 residues long. CDR1 SGDLS and CDR2 YYNGEE come from the germline V gene. The CDR3 loop reads CASSVDRVLHF. CDR3 coding DNA: TGTGCCAGCAGCGTGGACAGGGTCCTACACTTC. The whole variable domain, remainder taken from reference TRBV9 and TRBJ2-7, is DSGVTQTPKHLITATGQRVTLRCSPRSGDLSVYWYQQSLDQGLQFLIQYYNGEERAKGNILERFSAQQFPDLHSELNLSSLELGDSALYFCASSVDRVLHFGPGTRLTVT.

This clone was seen a handful of times. CDR3 loop: CASLKTGYEQYF. CDR3 DNA sequence: TGTGCCAGCTTGAAGACAGGCTACGAGCAGTACTTC. This sequence joins TRBV6-1 and TRBJ2-7; a weak D match, TRBD1 (6 bases). The germline CDR1 and CDR2 sequences are MNHNS and SASEGT. Trimming removed 8 bases at V and 3 bases at J, with 11 bases between. The CDR3 runs 12 residues.

The CDR3 sequence: CASSPPGSGSSYEQYF. DNA for the CDR3: TGTGCCAGCTCACCACCGGGTAGCGGGTCTTCCTACGAGCAGTACTTC. The J gene is TRBJ2-7, the V gene TRBV18; 7 bases agree with TRBD2. CDR3 size: 16 residues. Germline CDR1 is KGHSH and CDR2 is LQKENI. Unmatched junction bases numbered 6, after V lost 0 bases and J lost 1 base.

The chain is built from TRBV19 and TRBJ1-1; TRBD1 agrees at 8 bases. The CDR3 sequence is 13 residues long. With 5 bases clipped from V and 9 bases from J, the junction kept 8 bases outside the gene matches. Germline V lookup: CDR1 LNHDA, CDR2 SQIVND (reference sequence). The CDR3, as DNA: TGTGCCAGTAGTGGCCTCGACAGGGGCAAAGCTTTCTTT. This gives the protein CASSGLDRGKAFF.

The V and J genes are TRBV15 and TRBJ1-2, with D tentatively TRBD1 (5 bases). CDR3 size: 13 residues. CDR1 is LNHNV and CDR2 is YYDKDF in the germline V gene (reference sequence). V was trimmed by 2 bases and J by 3 bases, leaving 7 bases between them. CDR3 residues: CATSRRTYYGYTF. DNA for the CDR3: TGTGCCACCAGCAGAAGGACATACTATGGCTACACCTTC.

This chain uses TRBV27 with TRBJ2-2, with 7 positions matching TRBD1. The CDR3 is 14 residues long. The germline V gene has CDR1 MNHEY and CDR2 SMNVEV (reference sequence). V shed 7 bases and J 6 bases; nucleotides not matched to a gene: 8. This CDR3 is CASTPTGLSGELFF. The CDR3 nucleotides read TGTGCCAGCACCCCGACAGGGCTGTCCGGGGAGCTGTTTTTT.

The rearrangement uses TRBV15 and TRBJ2-1, with D possibly being TRBD1 (6 bases). Trimming cost V 0 bases and J 2 bases, with 8 bases left between them. The CDR3 sequence is 15 residues long. Germline V lookup: CDR1 LNHNV, CDR2 YYDKDF (reference sequence). The CDR3 spells CATSREQGPYNEQFF. DNA for the CDR3: TGTGCCACCAGCAGAGAACAGGGACCCTACAATGAGCAGTTCTTC. Complete variable domain (other parts from reference TRBV15 and TRBJ2-1): DAMVIQNPRYQVTQFGKPVTLSCSQTLNHNVMYWYQQKSSQAPKLLFHYYDKDFNNEADTPDNFQSRRPNTSFCFLDIRSPGLGDTAMYLCATSREQGPYNEQFFGPGTRLTVL.

This clone was seen a few times. This rearrangement joins TRBV7-9 to TRBJ1-1; 8 bases match TRBD1. CDR3 size: 13 residues. Germline assignment: CDR1 SEHNR and CDR2 FQNEAQ (reference sequence). Trimming at V came to 5 bases and at J to 4 bases, leaving 3 bases not matched to a gene. The chain's CDR3 is CASSKDRGTEAFF. The CDR3 DNA sequence: TGTGCCAGCAGCAAAGACAGGGGCACTGAAGCTTTCTTT.

This chain joins TRBV4-1 and TRBJ1-3; D remains unclear. V lost 0 bases and J 4 bases, leaving 16 bases between the germline ends. This CDR3 has 17 residues. The V gene's germline CDR1 is MGHRA and CDR2 YSYEKL. The CDR3, as DNA: TGCGCCAGCAGCCAAGATAAATTTGGACTAGGCGGAAACACCATATATTTT. Its translation: CASSQDKFGLGGNTIYF.

This chain connects TRBV29-1 to TRBJ1-1; TRBD1 might be the D (5 bases). Germline-derived CDR1 and CDR2 are SQVTM and ANQGSEA. V was pared by 7 bases and J by 0 bases, with 12 bases between. The length of the CDR3 is 13 residues. CDR3 bases: TGCAGCGCCTCGACAGACATGAACACTGAAGCTTTCTTT. It translates to CSASTDMNTEAFF.

The gene calls are TRBV6-6 and TRBJ2-2; D gene ambiguous. The CDR3 is 16 amino acids. Germline lookup yields CDR1 MNHNY and CDR2 SVGAGI (reference sequence). Trimming took off 2 bases at V and 1 base at J, with 11 bases between the two ends. CDR3: CASSYQPLGNTGELFF. The CDR3 nucleotides are TGTGCCAGCAGTTACCAGCCTCTAGGGAACACCGGGGAGCTGTTTTTT.

V usage is TRBV11-2 and J usage is TRBJ2-2, with 10 bases that match TRBD1. Germline loops: CDR1 SGHAT, CDR2 FQNNGV. CDR3 length: 16 amino acids. The trim removed 5 bases at V and 7 bases at J, leaving 10 bases unmatched. The CDR3 DNA sequence: TGTGCCAGCAGCCCAGGCCCGGGACAGGGGATCGGGGAGCTGTTTTTT. Amino acids: CASSPGPGQGIGELFF.

The chain has TRBV29-1 and TRBJ2-7, with D maybe TRBD2 (5 bases). Germline lookup yields CDR1 SQVTM and CDR2 ANQGSEA. This CDR3 has 12 residues. V lost 6 bases, J lost 1 base, and 10 bases lay in between. The CDR3 DNA sequence: TGCAGCGTGGGAGAGGGATCCTACGAGCAGTACTTC. This encodes CSVGEGSYEQYF.

The rearrangement uses TRBV7-9 and TRBJ1-5, with TRBD1 matching over 7 bases. This CDR3 has 15 amino acids. Germline CDR1 reads SEHNR; CDR2 reads FQNEAQ (reference sequence). V lost 7 bases, J lost 2 bases, and 8 bases stayed unmatched. The CDR3 DNA sequence: TGTGCCAGCATCCTAGGGGGCAGGGGCAATCAGCCCCAGCATTTT. Its translation: CASILGGRGNQPQHF.

This clone was counted once. The chain combines TRBV19 with TRBJ1-2; D is ambiguous. Trimming shortened V by 3 bases and J by 6 bases, and 14 bases separated the two germline ends. Germline values: CDR1 LNHDA, CDR2 SQIVND (reference sequence). The CDR3 length is 14 residues. The CDR3: CASSIPDARDGYTF. In DNA, the CDR3 is TGTGCCAGTAGTATTCCGGACGCGAGGGATGGCTACACCTTC.

This clone has more than one count but fewer than ten. The gene calls are TRBV6-1 and TRBJ2-1, with D hard to call. Trimming shortened V by 4 bases and J by 10 bases, and 8 bases separated the two germline ends. There are 11 residues in the CDR3. Germline V gene sequence: CDR1 MNHNS, CDR2 SASEGT. CDR3 residues: CASSAPVEQFF. CDR3 sequence (DNA): TGTGCCAGCAGTGCCCCGGTCGAGCAGTTCTTC.

CDR3 region: CASSLGSGGNQPQHF. In DNA, the CDR3 is TGTGCCAGCAGCTTGGGATCAGGGGGCAATCAGCCCCAGCATTTT. The J gene is TRBJ1-5, the V gene TRBV5-8; tentative D call: TRBD1 (6 bases). The germline CDR1 and CDR2 sequences are SGHTS and YDEGEE. The V end lost 0 bases, the J end lost 2 bases, and 9 bases lay between the germline ends. The CDR3 covers 15 residues.

This chain joins TRBV7-2 and TRBJ1-1; D not certain. V was cut by 1 base and J by 1 base, with 7 bases left in between. Germline CDR1 reads SGHTA; CDR2 reads FQGNSA. CDR3 length: 14 residues. CDR3 sequence reads: CASSLGIQNTEAFF. CDR3 nucleotide sequence: TGTGCCAGCAGCTTAGGTATACAGAACACTGAAGCTTTCTTT.

This clone was recorded a few times. The J gene is TRBJ2-7, the V gene TRBV7-6, with D possibly being TRBD2 (5 bases). Germline V gives CDR1 SGHVS, CDR2 FNYEAQ. The germline V and J ends were trimmed by 5 bases and 3 bases, with 17 bases remaining between them. The CDR3 has 15 amino acids. CDR3 coding DNA: TGTGCCAGCAGCATCACCTCGGAGGCTGGCTACGAGCAGTACTTC. Protein sequence: CASSITSEAGYEQYF.